This T cell receptor (beta chain) originates from a study of blood T cell repertoires in COVID-19. Study information: COVID-19 samples collected from the United States, Italy and Spain covered acute and convalescent phases. T cells, B-cell-depleted T cells, or PBMCs supplied cDNA or gDNA.

The count of this clone is one. Original methodology: Counts of nucleated cells, estimated from reference gene primer amplification, were obtained. Clones were sequenced by immunoSEQ multiplex PCR, and TCRdb holds only the in-frame ones, with some missing. V and J calls and clone size follow that table, whereas D and trimming were derived from the DNA. The sample yields about 240,000 clones, about four fifths seen once. Trimming took 3 bases from V and 5 from J, leaving 21 bases between them. The CDR3 is made up of 17 amino acids. CDR1 is SGHTS and CDR2 is YDEGEE in the germline V gene. The sequenced sample was peripheral blood. The TCR comes from a man aged 45-60 years with acute or convalescent COVID-19. The chain combines TRBV5-8 with TRBJ2-1, with D maybe TRBD1 (6 bases). The CDR3 DNA sequence: TGTGCCAGCAGCTCCACTCTTCAGGGGATTCCCCACAATGAGCAGTTCTTC. It is translated as CASSSTLQGIPHNEQFF.